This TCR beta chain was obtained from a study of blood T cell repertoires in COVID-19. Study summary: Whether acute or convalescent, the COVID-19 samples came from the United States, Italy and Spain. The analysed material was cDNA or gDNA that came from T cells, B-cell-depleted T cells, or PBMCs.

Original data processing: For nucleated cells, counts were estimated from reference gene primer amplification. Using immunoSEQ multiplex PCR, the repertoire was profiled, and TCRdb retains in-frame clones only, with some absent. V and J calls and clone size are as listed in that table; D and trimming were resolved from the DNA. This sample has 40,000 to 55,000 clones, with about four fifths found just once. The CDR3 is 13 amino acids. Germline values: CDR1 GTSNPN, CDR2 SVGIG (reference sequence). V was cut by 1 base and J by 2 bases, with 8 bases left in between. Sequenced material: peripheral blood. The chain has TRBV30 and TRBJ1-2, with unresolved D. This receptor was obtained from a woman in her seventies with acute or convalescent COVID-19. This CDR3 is CAWSGGANYGYTF. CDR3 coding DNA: TGTGCCTGGAGTGGGGGAGCAAACTATGGCTACACCTTC.